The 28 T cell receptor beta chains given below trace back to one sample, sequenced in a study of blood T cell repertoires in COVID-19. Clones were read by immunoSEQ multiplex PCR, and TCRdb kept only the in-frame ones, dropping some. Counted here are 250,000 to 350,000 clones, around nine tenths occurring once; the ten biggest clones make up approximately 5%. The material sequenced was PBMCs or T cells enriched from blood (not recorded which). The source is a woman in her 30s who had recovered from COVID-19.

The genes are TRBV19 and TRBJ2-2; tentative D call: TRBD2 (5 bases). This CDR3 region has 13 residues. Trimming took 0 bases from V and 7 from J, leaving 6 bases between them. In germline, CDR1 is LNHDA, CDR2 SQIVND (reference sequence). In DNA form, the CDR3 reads TGTGCCAGTAGTATAGACCGGGGCGGGGAGCTGTTTTTT. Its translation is CASSIDRGGELFF.

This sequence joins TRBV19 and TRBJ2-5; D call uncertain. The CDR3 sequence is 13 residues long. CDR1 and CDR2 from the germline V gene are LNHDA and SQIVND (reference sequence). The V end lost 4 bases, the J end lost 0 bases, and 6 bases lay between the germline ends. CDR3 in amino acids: CASSNADQETQYF. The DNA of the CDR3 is TGTGCCAGTAGTAACGCAGACCAAGAGACCCAGTACTTC.

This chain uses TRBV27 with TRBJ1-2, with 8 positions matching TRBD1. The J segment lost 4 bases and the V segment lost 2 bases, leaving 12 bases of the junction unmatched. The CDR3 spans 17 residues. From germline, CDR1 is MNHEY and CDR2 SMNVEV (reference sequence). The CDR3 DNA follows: TGTGCCAGCAGTTTACGGGGGACAGGCCTCATTATCTATGGCTACACCTTC. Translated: CASSLRGTGLIIYGYTF.

CDR3 in amino acids: CASTPGQWNSPLHF. The DNA of the CDR3 is TGTGCCAGCACTCCGGGACAGTGGAATTCACCCCTCCACTTT. The V and J genes are TRBV28 and TRBJ1-6; TRBD1 matches at 7 bases. The V gene's germline CDR1 is MDHEN and CDR2 SYDVKM. V lost 7 bases, J lost 7 bases, and 7 bases stayed unmatched. The CDR3 has 14 residues. Complete variable domain (other parts from reference TRBV28 and TRBJ1-6): DVKVTQSSRYLVKRTGEKVFLECVQDMDHENMFWYRQDPGLGLRLIYFSYDVKMKEKGDIPEGYSVSREKKERFSLILESASTNQTSMYLCASTPGQWNSPLHFGNGTRLTVT.

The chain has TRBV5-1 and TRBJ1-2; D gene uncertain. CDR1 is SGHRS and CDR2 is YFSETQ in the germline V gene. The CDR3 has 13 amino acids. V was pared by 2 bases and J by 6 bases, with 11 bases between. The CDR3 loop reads CASSLSSVDGYTF. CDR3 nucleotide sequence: TGCGCCAGCAGCTTATCTTCGGTGGATGGCTACACCTTC.

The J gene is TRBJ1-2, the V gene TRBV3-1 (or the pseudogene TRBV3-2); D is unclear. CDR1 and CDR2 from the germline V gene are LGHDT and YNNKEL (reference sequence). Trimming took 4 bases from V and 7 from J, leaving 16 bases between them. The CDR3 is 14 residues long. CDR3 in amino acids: CASSPTSGLSGYTF. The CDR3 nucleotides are TGTGCCAGCAGCCCCACCTCTGGTCTAAGTGGCTACACCTTC.

The CDR3 nucleotides are TGTGCCAGCAGCTTATCAGGGACTAGGAGCCCCCAGTTCTTC. Amino acid sequence: CASSLSGTRSPQFF. The V gene is TRBV11-2, the J gene TRBJ2-1; 8 nucleotides line up with TRBD2. This CDR3 contains 14 residues. The V gene's germline CDR1 is SGHAT and CDR2 FQNNGV. V lost 2 bases and J lost 13; bases outside the gene matches: 10. Filled out from reference TRBV11-2 and TRBJ2-1, the complete variable domain reads EAGVAQSPRYKIIEKRQSVAFWCNPISGHATLYWYQQILGQGPKLLIQFQNNGVVDDSQLPKDRFSAERLKGVDSTLKIQPAKLEDSAVYLCASSLSGTRSPQFFGPGTRLTVL.

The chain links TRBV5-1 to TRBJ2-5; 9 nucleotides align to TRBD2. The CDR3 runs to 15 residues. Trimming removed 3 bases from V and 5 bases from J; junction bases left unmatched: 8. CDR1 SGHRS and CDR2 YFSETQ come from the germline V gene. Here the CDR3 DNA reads TGCGCCAGCAGCTCCGTCGCGGGGGGGCGCGAGACCCAGTACTTC. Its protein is CASSSVAGGRETQYF.

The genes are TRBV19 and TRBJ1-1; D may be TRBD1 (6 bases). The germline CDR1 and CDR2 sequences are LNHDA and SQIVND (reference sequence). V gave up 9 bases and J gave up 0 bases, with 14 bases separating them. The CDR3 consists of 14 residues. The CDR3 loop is CASYEDRMNTEAFF. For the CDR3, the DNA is TGTGCCAGCTACGAAGACAGGATGAACACTGAAGCTTTCTTT.

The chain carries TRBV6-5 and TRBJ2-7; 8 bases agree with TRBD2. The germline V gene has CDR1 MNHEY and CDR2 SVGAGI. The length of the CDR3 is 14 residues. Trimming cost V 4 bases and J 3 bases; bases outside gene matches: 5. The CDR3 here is CASSFSSGGYEQYF. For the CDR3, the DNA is TGTGCCAGCAGTTTTTCCAGCGGGGGCTACGAGCAGTACTTC.

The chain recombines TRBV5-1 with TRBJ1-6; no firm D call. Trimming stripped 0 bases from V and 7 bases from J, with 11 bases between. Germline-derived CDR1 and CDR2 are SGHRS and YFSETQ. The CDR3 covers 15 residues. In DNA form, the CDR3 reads TGCGCCAGCAGCTTGGTAAATGGGAGAAATTCACCCCTCCACTTT. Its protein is CASSLVNGRNSPLHF.

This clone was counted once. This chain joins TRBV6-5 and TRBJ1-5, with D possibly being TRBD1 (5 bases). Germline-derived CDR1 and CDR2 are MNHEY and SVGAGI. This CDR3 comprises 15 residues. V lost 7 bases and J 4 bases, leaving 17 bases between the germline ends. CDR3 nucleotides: TGTGCCAGCACTCAAAGGGGCGACACAAATCAGCCCCAGCATTTT. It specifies CASTQRGDTNQPQHF.

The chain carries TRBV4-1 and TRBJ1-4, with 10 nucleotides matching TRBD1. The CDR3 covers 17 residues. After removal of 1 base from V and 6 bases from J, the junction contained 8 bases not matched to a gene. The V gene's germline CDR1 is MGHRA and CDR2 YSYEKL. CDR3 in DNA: TGCGCCAGCAGCCAAGCGGATGGGACAGGGGATTATGAAAAACTGTTTTTT. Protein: CASSQADGTGDYEKLFF.

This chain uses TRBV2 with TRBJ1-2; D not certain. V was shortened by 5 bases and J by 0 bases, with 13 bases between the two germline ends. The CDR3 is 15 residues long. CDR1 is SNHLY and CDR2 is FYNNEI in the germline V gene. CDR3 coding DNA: TGTGCCAGCAGTTCTACCGTGACAACTAACTATGGCTACACCTTC. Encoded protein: CASSSTVTTNYGYTF.

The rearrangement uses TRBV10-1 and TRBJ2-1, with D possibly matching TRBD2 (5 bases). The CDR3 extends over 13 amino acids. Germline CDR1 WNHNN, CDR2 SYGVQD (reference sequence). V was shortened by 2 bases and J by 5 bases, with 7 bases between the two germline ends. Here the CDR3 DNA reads TGCGCCAGCAGTGAGCGGCGGGACAATGAGCAGTTCTTC. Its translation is CASSERRDNEQFF.

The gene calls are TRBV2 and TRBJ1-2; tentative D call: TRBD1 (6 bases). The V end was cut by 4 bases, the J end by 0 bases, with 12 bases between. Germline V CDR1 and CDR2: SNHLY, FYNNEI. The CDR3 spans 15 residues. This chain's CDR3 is CASSAYRDTNYGYTF. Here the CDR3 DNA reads TGTGCCAGCAGTGCGTACAGGGACACTAACTATGGCTACACCTTC.

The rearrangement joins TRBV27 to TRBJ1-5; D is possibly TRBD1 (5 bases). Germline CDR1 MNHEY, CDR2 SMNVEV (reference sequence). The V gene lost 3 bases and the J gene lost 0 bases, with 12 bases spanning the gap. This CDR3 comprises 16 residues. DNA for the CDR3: TGTGCCAGCAGTTTGGGGTGGGGGGGTAGCAATCAGCCCCAGCATTTT. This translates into CASSLGWGGSNQPQHF.

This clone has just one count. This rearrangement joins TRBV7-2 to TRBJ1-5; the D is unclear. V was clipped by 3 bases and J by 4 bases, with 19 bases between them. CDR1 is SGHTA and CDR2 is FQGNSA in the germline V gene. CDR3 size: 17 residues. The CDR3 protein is CASSFQVGGLGNQPQHF. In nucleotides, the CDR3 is TGTGCCAGCAGCTTCCAGGTTGGAGGGCTGGGGAATCAGCCCCAGCATTTT.

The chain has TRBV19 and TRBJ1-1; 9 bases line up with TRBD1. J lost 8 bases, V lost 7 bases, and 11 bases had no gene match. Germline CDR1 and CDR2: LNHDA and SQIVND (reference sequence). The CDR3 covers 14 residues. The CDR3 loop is CASTRTGDRGEAFF. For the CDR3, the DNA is TGTGCCAGTACAAGGACAGGGGACCGCGGGGAAGCTTTCTTT.

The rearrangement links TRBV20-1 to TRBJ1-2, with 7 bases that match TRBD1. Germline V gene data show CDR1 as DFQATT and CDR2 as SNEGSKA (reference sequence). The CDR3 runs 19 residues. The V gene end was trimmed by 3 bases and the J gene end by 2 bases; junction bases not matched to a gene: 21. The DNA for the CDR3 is TGCAGTGCTAGTCAACCCCCGGGGAGACAGGGCTCACCAAACTATGGCTACACCTTC. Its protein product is CSASQPPGRQGSPNYGYTF.

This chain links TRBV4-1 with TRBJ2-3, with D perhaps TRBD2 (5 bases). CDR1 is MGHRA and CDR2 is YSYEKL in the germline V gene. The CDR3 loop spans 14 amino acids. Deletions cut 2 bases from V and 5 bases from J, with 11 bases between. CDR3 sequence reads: CASSQSGLLDTQYF. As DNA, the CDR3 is TGCGCCAGCAGCCAATCCGGACTTTTAGATACGCAGTATTTT.

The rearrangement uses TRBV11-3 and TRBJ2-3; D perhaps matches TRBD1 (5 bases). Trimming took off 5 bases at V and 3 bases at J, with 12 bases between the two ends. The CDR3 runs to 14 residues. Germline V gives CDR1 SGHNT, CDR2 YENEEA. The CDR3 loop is CASSEGAATDTQYF. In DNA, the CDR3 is TGTGCCAGCAGCGAAGGGGCAGCAACAGATACGCAGTATTTT.

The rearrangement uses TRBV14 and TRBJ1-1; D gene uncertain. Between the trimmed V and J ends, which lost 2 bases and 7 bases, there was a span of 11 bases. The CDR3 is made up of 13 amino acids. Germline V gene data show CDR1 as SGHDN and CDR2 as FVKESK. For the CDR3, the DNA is TGTGCCAGCAGCCAAAGGAGTCTGGATGAAGCTTTCTTT. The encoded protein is CASSQRSLDEAFF.

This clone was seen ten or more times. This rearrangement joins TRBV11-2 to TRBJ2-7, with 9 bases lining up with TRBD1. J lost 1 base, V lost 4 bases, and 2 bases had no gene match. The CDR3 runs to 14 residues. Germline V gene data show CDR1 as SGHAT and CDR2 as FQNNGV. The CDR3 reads CASSWGQGSYEQYF. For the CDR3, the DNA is TGTGCCAGCAGCTGGGGACAGGGATCCTACGAGCAGTACTTC.

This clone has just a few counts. In DNA form, the CDR3 reads TGTGCCAGCAGCCAAGATCGTTCCGGGACAGGGAATGAAAAACTGTTTTTT. It yields the protein CASSQDRSGTGNEKLFF. The chain employs TRBV4-2 and TRBJ1-4; TRBD1 matches at 9 bases. V lost 0 bases and J lost 5; bases outside the gene matches: 7. Germline V gives CDR1 LGHNA, CDR2 YNFKEQ. The CDR3 length is 17 residues.

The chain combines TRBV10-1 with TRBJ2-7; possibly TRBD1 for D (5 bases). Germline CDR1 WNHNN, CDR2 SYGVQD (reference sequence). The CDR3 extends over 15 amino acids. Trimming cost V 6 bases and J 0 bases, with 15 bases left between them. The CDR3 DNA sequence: TGCGCCAGCAGCCCACAGGTCGGGTCCTCCTACGAGCAGTACTTC. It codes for CASSPQVGSSYEQYF.

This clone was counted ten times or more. The CDR3 nucleotides read TGCGCCAGCAGCCAACTCGGCAGACTACTCTATGGCTACACCTTC. Protein: CASSQLGRLLYGYTF. The chain is built from TRBV4-1 and TRBJ1-2; no definite D call. V was cut by 2 bases and J by 4 bases, with 14 bases left in between. The CDR3 consists of 15 residues. Germline V lookup: CDR1 MGHRA, CDR2 YSYEKL.

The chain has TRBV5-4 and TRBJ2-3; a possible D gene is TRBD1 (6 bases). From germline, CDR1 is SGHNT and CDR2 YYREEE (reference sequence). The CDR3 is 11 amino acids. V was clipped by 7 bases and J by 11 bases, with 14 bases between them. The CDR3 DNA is TGTGCCAGCGACGAGGGGGATGTGCAGTATTTT. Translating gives CASDEGDVQYF.